This is a list of T cell receptor beta chains from one sample in a study of shared clonotypes between healthy human individuals. Only in-frame clones appear in the TCRdb table, and some are missing; sequencing was by immunoSEQ multiplex PCR. This table holds hundreds of thousands of clones, roughly four fifths found once. Sequenced material: PBMCs. Every receptor here comes from a middle-aged woman in good health. Some clones in this sample may be carry-over from other donors' samples. Each CDR3 is given with its conserved first and last residue. The D gene is left open where the match is weak. Not every row has a clone size; where given, it reads once, few, many or a size class.

V gene,J gene,D gene,clone size,CDR3 length,CDR3 DNA,CDR3 protein
TRBV7-6,TRBJ2-2,-,-,14,TGTGCCAGCAGCTTAGGTACAGCGACCGGGGAGCTGTTTTTT,CASSLGTATGELFF
TRBV7-9,TRBJ2-5,-,-,13,TGTGCCAGCACCCAACCCGGGGTGGAGACCCAGTACTTC,CASTQPGVETQYF
TRBV5-1,TRBJ2-3,-,-,13,TGCGCCAGCAGCCCGGCCCCTACAGATACGCAGTATTTT,CASSPAPTDTQYF
TRBV18,TRBJ1-3,-,once,17,TGTGCCAGCTCACCACCGAATTTCCGGGACACTGGAAACACCATATATTTT,CASSPPNFRDTGNTIYF
TRBV25-1,TRBJ1-1,-,once,13,TGTGCCAGCAGTGAGTTCAGGGCAAATGAAGCTTTCTTT,CASSEFRANEAFF
TRBV30,TRBJ1-1,-,-,15,TGTGCCTGGAGTGTGGAGAGGGGCCGCTACACTGAAGCTTTCTTT,CAWSVERGRYTEAFF
TRBV5-4,TRBJ2-1,-,-,14,TGTGCCAGCAGCTTGGGAGGGGCTAACAATGAGCAGTTCTTC,CASSLGGANNEQFF
TRBV5-5,TRBJ2-7,-,-,14,TGTGCCAGCAGCCGCCGGGACGGCTTCTACGAGCAGTACTTC,CASSRRDGFYEQYF
TRBV6-6,TRBJ2-5,TRBD1,-,14,TGTGCCAGCAGTCCAGGGACAGCCTACGGGACCCAGTACTTC,CASSPGTAYGTQYF
TRBV2,TRBJ2-5,-,many,12,TGTGCCAGCAGTGTGCAGCAAGAGACCCAGTACTTC,CASSVQQETQYF
TRBV28,TRBJ2-7,-,-,13,TGTGCCAGCAGTACTCGACAGGCCTACGAGCAGTACTTC,CASSTRQAYEQYF
TRBV10-3,TRBJ2-5,-,-,12,TGTGCCATCAGTGTTTTAGGAGAGACCCAGTACTTC,CAISVLGETQYF
TRBV28,TRBJ2-3,-,-,17,TGTGCCAGCAGTTTCTCCCCCGGGCGGGCCAACACAGATACGCAGTATTTT,CASSFSPGRANTDTQYF
TRBV28,TRBJ2-7,-,-,14,TGTGCCAGCAGCACTATAGAGAGTTCCTACGAGCAGTACTTC,CASSTIESSYEQYF
TRBV9,TRBJ2-7,TRBD2,-,15,TGTGCCAGCAGCGTATCGGGCGGGAGGAACTACGAGCAGTACTTC,CASSVSGGRNYEQYF
TRBV7-2,TRBJ2-7,TRBD1,-,16,TGTGCCAGCAGCTTAAGGACAGGAGAAAGCTCCTACGAGCAGTACTTC,CASSLRTGESSYEQYF
TRBV7-2,TRBJ2-7,TRBD1,-,14,TGTGCCAGCAGCTTAGGGGGGACAGCCTACGAGCAGTACTTC,CASSLGGTAYEQYF
TRBV7-7,TRBJ2-5,TRBD2,-,14,TGTGCCAGCAGCTTAGAAAGCGGGAGCGGTACCCAGTACTTC,CASSLESGSGTQYF
TRBV28,TRBJ2-1,-,-,15,TGTGCCAGCAGTCGCGCCTTTAGACAGGTGACTGAGCAGTTCTTC,CASSRAFRQVTEQFF
TRBV19,TRBJ1-3,-,-,16,TGTGCCAGTATCCCCAATACAGGGATCTCTGGAAACACCATATATTTT,CASIPNTGISGNTIYF
TRBV10-3,TRBJ2-5,-,-,13,TGTGCCATCAGTGGGCAAAGCCAAGAGACCCAGTACTTC,CAISGQSQETQYF
TRBV2,TRBJ1-2,-,-,14,TGTGCCAGCAGTGAATTGACGGGGTTGTCTGGCTACACCTTC,CASSELTGLSGYTF
TRBV7-9,TRBJ1-2,-,-,15,TGTGCCAGCACCCCTTATGGCGAAGGCGTCTTAGGCTACACCTTC,CASTPYGEGVLGYTF
TRBV29-1,TRBJ2-2,-,-,14,TGCAGCGTTGAAGTTCCGGGGAGCACCGGGGAGCTGTTTTTT,CSVEVPGSTGELFF
TRBV28,TRBJ2-2,-,-,12,TGTGCCAGCAGTCCTTACACCGGGGAGCTGTTTTTT,CASSPYTGELFF
TRBV7-9,TRBJ2-5,TRBD2,-,15,TGTGCCAGCAGCCCCGGACTAGCGGCCCAAGAGACCCAGTACTTC,CASSPGLAAQETQYF
TRBV11-2,TRBJ2-3,-,-,16,TGTGCCAGCAGCGGGAGAATAACGGCGGGGTTAGATACGCAGTATTTT,CASSGRITAGLDTQYF
TRBV28,TRBJ2-7,TRBD1,-,16,TGTGCCAGCAGTCCAAAATGGACAGGGGGGTCCTACGAGCAGTACTTC,CASSPKWTGGSYEQYF
TRBV4-3,TRBJ2-7,-,-,16,TGCGCCAGCAGCCAAGATTCCGCGGCCAGCTCCTACGAGCAGTACTTC,CASSQDSAASSYEQYF
TRBV7-2,TRBJ2-5,-,-,14,TGTGCCAGCAGCTTAGGACTACTACAAGAGACCCAGTACTTC,CASSLGLLQETQYF
TRBV28,TRBJ2-7,-,-,12,TGTGCCAGCAGTTTAATCGGCAACAAGCAGTACTTC,CASSLIGNKQYF
TRBV5-1,TRBJ2-7,-,-,16,TGCGCCAGCAGCTCGGGTCCCTTTGGGAGCAGCTACGAGCAGTACTTC,CASSSGPFGSSYEQYF
TRBV9,TRBJ2-7,TRBD2,once,13,TGTGCCAGCAGCGAAGCGGGAGCTCGCGAGCAGTACTTC,CASSEAGAREQYF
TRBV6-1,TRBJ1-5,TRBD1,-,15,TGTGCCAGCAGTGAGGAGGGGGCAACTTCTCAGCCCCAGCATTTT,CASSEEGATSQPQHF
TRBV15,TRBJ2-7,-,-,12,TGTGCCACCAGCAGCGCTTTTTACGAGCAGTACTTC,CATSSAFYEQYF
TRBV30,TRBJ2-6,-,-,15,TGTGCCTGGAGTGGTCCGTACTCTGGGGCCAACGTCCTGACTTTC,CAWSGPYSGANVLTF
TRBV29-1,TRBJ2-1,TRBD2,-,13,TGCAGCTTTAGACTAGCGGGAGTCCATGAGCAGTTCTTC,CSFRLAGVHEQFF
TRBV5-6,TRBJ1-1,TRBD1,-,14,TGTGCCAGCAGCTTGGGGCGACAGGGCAGGTTTGCTTTCTTT,CASSLGRQGRFAFF
TRBV2,TRBJ2-7,-,-,14,TGTGCCAGCAGGACTACAGGGAGTCCCTACGAGCAGTACTTC,CASRTTGSPYEQYF
TRBV5-5,TRBJ2-7,TRBD2,-,15,TGTGCCAGCAGCCCCGAGGGGGGACTAGCAAACGAGCAGTACTTC,CASSPEGGLANEQYF
TRBV15,TRBJ2-7,TRBD1,once,15,TGTGCCACCAGCAGAGATCGACAGGGACCCTACGAGCAGTACTTC,CATSRDRQGPYEQYF
TRBV7-8,TRBJ2-5,-,few,15,TGTGCCAGCAGCTTAGGAACTAGCCCTGTCAGTCACCAGTACTTC,CASSLGTSPVSHQYF
TRBV21-1,TRBJ1-5,-,-,18,TGTGCCAGCAGCAAAGGGCCGGGATTGGGATCGGGCAATCAGCCCCAGCATTTT,CASSKGPGLGSGNQPQHF
TRBV28,TRBJ2-3,-,-,16,TGTGCCAGCAGTTTCTATTCACACCGGGCCCGTCATACGCAGTATTTT,CASSFYSHRARHTQYF
TRBV7-2,TRBJ1-2,-,-,14,TGTGCCAGCAGCTTAACAGGCCCAACCTATGGCTACACCTTC,CASSLTGPTYGYTF
TRBV5-1,TRBJ1-4,-,-,14,TGCGCCAGCAGCTTGACCGTTGGTAATGAAAAACTGTTTTTT,CASSLTVGNEKLFF
TRBV28,TRBJ2-5,-,-,16,TGTGCCAGCGGTTCGGCGGAGGGGCGATCCCAAGAGACCCAGTACTTC,CASGSAEGRSQETQYF
TRBV5-1,TRBJ2-1,TRBD1,-,14,TGCGCCAGCAGCCCGGGACAGCCCATCAATGAGCAGTTCTTC,CASSPGQPINEQFF
TRBV5-4,TRBJ2-7,TRBD1,-,18,TGTGCCAGCAGCTTGGTGGGGGACAGTTTCAGTAGGTCCTACGAGCAGTACTTC,CASSLVGDSFSRSYEQYF
TRBV5-1,TRBJ2-3,TRBD2,-,14,TGCGCCAGCAGCATAGCGGGAGGGCCAGATACGCAGTATTTT,CASSIAGGPDTQYF
TRBV30,TRBJ2-4,-,-,14,TGTGCCTCATCCTGGGGGCAGGCCAAAAACATTCAGTACTTC,CASSWGQAKNIQYF